Presented here are 10 T cell receptor beta chains from one specimen sequenced in a study of T cell repertoires in cytomegalovirus infection (dated by TCRdb to 2018 to 2020). The instrument was an Illumina HiSeq 1500. Clones were called with MiXCR by TCRdb after fastp trimmed the public reads at Q25, and only in-frame beta chains were retained. One record per CDR3 amino acid sequence lists the most common genes and DNA. The sample data list more than 650,000 distinct CDR3 sequences, and less than 40% of these were observed just once. The ten top clones hold 2.8% of the sample. Material: PBMCs. The receptors derive from a human donor in good health (CMV status not recorded). Some clones in this sample may be carry-over from other donors' samples.

Note on this clonotype: A much larger clone lies a single base off, so this may be a read error. The V gene is TRBV7-2, the J gene TRBJ2-1, with TRBD2 matching 10 bases. This CDR3 spans 17 amino acids. Germline CDR1 SGHTA, CDR2 FQGNSA. Here the CDR3 DNA reads TGTGCCAGCAGCTTAGAGGGGACTAGCGCGACTGGGTCTGAGCAGTTATTC. Amino acids: CASSLEGTSATGSEQLF.

The chain links TRBV6-1 to TRBJ2-1; D not resolved. Per the germline V gene, CDR1 is MNHNS and CDR2 is SASEGT. Trimming stripped 6 bases from V and 6 bases from J, with 12 bases between. The length of the CDR3 is 13 residues. CDR3 region: CASSESHSNEQFF. As DNA, the CDR3 is TGTGCCAGCAGCGAAAGCCATAGCAATGAGCAGTTCTTC.

This sequence joins TRBV29-1 and TRBJ1-1; TRBD1 matches 7 bases. The CDR3 spans 13 residues. Trimming at V came to 3 bases and at J to 4 bases, leaving 5 bases not matched to a gene. Germline-derived CDR1 and CDR2 are SQVTM and ANQGSEA. DNA for the CDR3: TGCAGCGTTGATAAGCAGGGGGGCACTGAAGCTTTCTTT. This translates into CSVDKQGGTEAFF.

V and J are TRBV10-3 and TRBJ1-1, with 7 nucleotides matching TRBD1. This CDR3 comprises 14 residues. Per germline, CDR1 ENHRY and CDR2 SYGVKD. Trimming took 6 bases from V and 0 from J; bases not matched to a gene: 4. The CDR3 DNA follows: TGTGCCATCAGGCAACAGGGGATGAACACTGAAGCTTTCTTT. Translated, it gives CAIRQQGMNTEAFF.

The genes are TRBV2 and TRBJ2-5; no clear D. V was cut by 7 bases and J by 5 bases, with 8 bases left in between. The CDR3 length is 11 residues. Germline V gene lookup returns CDR1 SNHLY and CDR2 FYNNEI. The CDR3 nucleotides are TGTGCCAGCAAGACGGCGGAGACCCAGTACTTC. Translating it yields CASKTAETQYF.

This clonotype has a count of ten or more. The rearrangement uses TRBV11-2 and TRBJ2-1; the D gene is possibly TRBD2 (6 bases). Trimming removed 1 base at V and 8 bases at J, with 6 bases between. The germline V gene has CDR1 SGHAT and CDR2 FQNNGV. CDR3 length: 12 amino acids. The chain's CDR3 is CASSLGGDEQFF. CDR3 nucleotide sequence: TGTGCCAGCAGCTTAGGCGGGGATGAGCAGTTCTTC.

Turning to this clonotype: In this CDR3 the conserved last residue, phenylalanine or tryptophan, is missing, so a read error is likely. The chain combines TRBV15 with TRBJ2-7; D unresolved. CDR3 size: 15 residues. Deletions cut 1 base from V and 4 bases from J, with 14 bases between. The germline V gene has CDR1 LNHNV and CDR2 YYDKDF (reference sequence). CDR3 bases: TGTGCCACCAGCAGAGTTCCGGGCCTGGGTTACGAGCAGTACTTA. Translated, it gives CATSRVPGLGYEQYL.

The count of this clonotype is one. A clone one base away is much larger, so this may be a read error. The chain carries TRBV7-2 and TRBJ2-1; 13 bases are a match to TRBD2. CDR1 SGHTA and CDR2 FQGNSA come from the germline V gene. There are 17 residues in the CDR3. CDR3 bases: TGTGCCAGCAGCTTCCCCCGGACTAGCGGGAGCTACAATAAGCAGTTCTTC. Translated: CASSFPRTSGSYNKQFF.

The chain combines TRBV28 with TRBJ1-5, with unresolved D. The CDR3 runs to 12 residues. Germline V gene lookup returns CDR1 MDHEN and CDR2 SYDVKM. Trimming removed 7 bases at V and 5 bases at J, with 9 bases between. This CDR3 reads CASTSTDQPQHF. The CDR3 DNA reads as TGTGCCAGCACTTCTACTGATCAGCCCCAGCATTTT.

This clonotype has ten or more counts. The V call is TRBV11-2, the J call TRBJ1-1, with D possibly being TRBD1 (5 bases). Trimming cost V 3 bases and J 8 bases, with 10 bases left between them. The CDR3 loop spans 12 amino acids. The V gene's germline CDR1 is SGHAT and CDR2 FQNNGV. The CDR3: CASSFDSYEAFF. The CDR3 DNA follows: TGTGCCAGCAGCTTCGACAGCTACGAAGCTTTCTTT.